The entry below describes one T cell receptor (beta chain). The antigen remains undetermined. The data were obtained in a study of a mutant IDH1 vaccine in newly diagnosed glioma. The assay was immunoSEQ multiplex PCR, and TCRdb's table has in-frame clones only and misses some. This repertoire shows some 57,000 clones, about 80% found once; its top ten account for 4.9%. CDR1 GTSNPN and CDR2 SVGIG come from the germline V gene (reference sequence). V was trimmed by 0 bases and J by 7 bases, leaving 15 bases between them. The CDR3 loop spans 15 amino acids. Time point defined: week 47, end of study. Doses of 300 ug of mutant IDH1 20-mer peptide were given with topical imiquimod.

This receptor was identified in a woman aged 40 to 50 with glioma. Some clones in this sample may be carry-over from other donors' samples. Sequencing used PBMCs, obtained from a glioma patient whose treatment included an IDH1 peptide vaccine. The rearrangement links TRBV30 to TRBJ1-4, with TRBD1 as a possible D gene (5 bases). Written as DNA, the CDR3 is TGTGCCTGGAGTGTCGGTGGCCGGGGCGGTGAAAAACTGTTTTTT. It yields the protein CAWSVGGRGGEKLFF. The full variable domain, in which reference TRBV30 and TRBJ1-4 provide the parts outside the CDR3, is SQTIHQWPATLVQPVGSPLSLECTVEGTSNPNLYWYRQAAGRGLQLLFYSVGIGQISSEVPQNLSASRPQDRQFILSSKKLLLSDSGFYLCAWSVGGRGGEKLFFGSGTQLSVL.